The 18 T cell receptor beta chains in this list originate from one sample, sequenced in a study of T cell repertoires in cytomegalovirus infection. These receptors have no known antigen. TCRdb recomputed calls from the reads with MiXCR, one row per CDR3 protein. This table holds just under 500,000 distinct CDR3 sequences, 30% to 40% found once. The material sequenced was cultured PBMCs, taken from culture after CMV antigen stimulation. These receptor sequences come from a human donor in good health (CMV status not recorded). Some clones in this sample may be carry-over from other donors' samples.

The chain combines TRBV10-3 with TRBJ2-2; perhaps TRBD2 as D (5 bases). Germline-derived CDR1 and CDR2 are ENHRY and SYGVKD. V lost 2 bases and J lost 2, with 12 bases in between. The CDR3 is 16 amino acids. CDR3 sequence: CAISETLASNTGELFF. CDR3 DNA sequence: TGTGCCATCAGTGAGACCCTAGCCTCCAACACCGGGGAGCTGTTTTTT.

The chain recombines TRBV20-1 with TRBJ2-7, with 12 bases fitting TRBD2. The CDR3 runs 13 residues. The trim removed 5 bases at V and 3 bases at J, leaving 2 bases unmatched. Germline loops: CDR1 DFQATT, CDR2 SNEGSKA (reference sequence). Here the CDR3 reads CSAGLAGSYEQYV. The DNA of the CDR3 is TGCAGTGCTGGACTAGCGGGAAGCTACGAGCAGTACGTC.

In regard to this clonotype: Mismatch with germline at one junction end may stem from a read error. The genes are TRBV5-1 and TRBJ2-1; 13 nucleotides agree with TRBD2. The CDR3 is 14 residues long. CDR1 and CDR2 from the germline V gene are SGHRS and YFSETQ. For the CDR3, the DNA is TGCGCCAGCAGCTTGGTTGGGACTAGCGGGGAGCCGACCTTC. Protein sequence: CASSLVGTSGEPTF.

This clonotype was seen only a few times. The chain uses TRBV7-9 and TRBJ2-5; 11 bases are a match to TRBD1. Germline V CDR1 and CDR2: SEHNR, FQNEAQ (reference sequence). The V gene end was trimmed by 3 bases and the J gene end by 1 base; junction bases not matched to a gene: 4. CDR3 length: 16 amino acids. This chain's CDR3 is CASSFGGTGGQETQYF. In DNA, the CDR3 is TGTGCCAGCAGCTTCGGCGGGACAGGGGGCCAAGAGACCCAGTACTTC. Supplemented by reference TRBV7-9 and TRBJ2-5, the full variable domain reads DTGVSQNPRHKITKRGQNVTFRCDPISEHNRLYWYRQTLGQGPEFLTYFQNEAQLEKSRLLSDRFSAERPKGSFSTLEIQRTEQGDSAMYLCASSFGGTGGQETQYFGPGTRLLVL.

V is TRBV5-1 and J is TRBJ2-3; D tentatively fits TRBD1 or TRBD2 (5 bases each). Trimming cost V 4 bases and J 4 bases, with 13 bases left between them. The germline V gene has CDR1 SGHRS and CDR2 YFSETQ. CDR3 size: 14 residues. For the CDR3, the DNA is TGCGCCAGCAGCGGGGGTCTCAGCCCAGATACGCAGTATTTT. Amino acid sequence: CASSGGLSPDTQYF. The full variable domain, with the rest looked up from reference TRBV5-1 and TRBJ2-3, is KAGVTQTPRYLIKTRGQQVTLSCSPISGHRSVSWYQQTPGQGLQFLFEYFSETQRNKGNFPGRFSGRQFSNSRSEMNVSTLELGDSALYLCASSGGLSPDTQYFGPGTRLTVL.

This clonotype showed up just a few times. This chain uses TRBV7-9 with TRBJ2-3; TRBD2 agrees at 7 bases. V gave up 4 bases and J gave up 2 bases; unmatched junction bases: 9. Germline V gives CDR1 SEHNR, CDR2 FQNEAQ (reference sequence). The CDR3 is made up of 16 amino acids. The CDR3 protein is CASSSWSGENTDTQYF. CDR3 nucleotide sequence: TGTGCCAGCAGCTCTTGGAGCGGGGAGAACACAGATACGCAGTATTTT.

V is TRBV27 and J is TRBJ2-7; possibly TRBD2 for D (6 bases). Germline V gene data show CDR1 as MNHEY and CDR2 as SMNVEV (reference sequence). The CDR3 runs 13 residues. Trimming pared 5 bases from V and 3 bases from J, leaving 11 bases between. CDR3 sequence: CASSPTTSYEQYF. In nucleotides, the CDR3 is TGTGCCAGCAGTCCGACGACTAGCTACGAGCAGTACTTC.

V and J are TRBV28 and TRBJ2-1, with 13 bases fitting TRBD2. V was pared by 2 bases and J by 1 base, with 17 bases of the junction left unmatched. From germline, CDR1 is MDHEN and CDR2 SYDVKM. The length of the CDR3 is 22 residues. This CDR3 reads CASSLGRRTSGSLIGSYNEQFF. DNA for the CDR3: TGTGCCAGCAGTTTAGGGAGACGGACTAGCGGGAGTCTGATAGGGTCCTACAATGAGCAGTTCTTC.

The chain carries TRBV15 and TRBJ1-2, with 8 bases lining up with TRBD1. This CDR3 is 16 amino acids long. V lost 0 bases to trimming and J lost 0 bases; unmatched junction nucleotides: 3. The germline CDR1 and CDR2 sequences are LNHNV and YYDKDF (reference sequence). Here the CDR3 DNA reads TGTGCCACCAGCAGAGAGGGACAGGTAGCTAACTATGGCTACACCTTC. Amino acids: CATSREGQVANYGYTF.

DNA of the CDR3: TGTGCCACCGAACAGGGAAACAATCAGCCCCAGCATTTT. Its translation is CATEQGNNQPQHF. V is TRBV10-3 and J is TRBJ1-5; D is perhaps TRBD1 (6 bases). V lost 10 bases and J lost 3, with 13 bases in between. Germline CDR1 is ENHRY and CDR2 is SYGVKD. This CDR3 region has 13 residues.

The chain couples TRBV4-1 to TRBJ1-2; tentative D call: TRBD1 (6 bases). The CDR3 is 13 amino acids. Looked up from germline, CDR1 is MGHRA and CDR2 is YSYEKL. The ends were cut back, 4 bases at V and 8 bases at J, with 14 bases in the middle. CDR3: CASSRRNRAGYTF. The DNA of the CDR3 is TGCGCCAGCAGCCGACGAAACAGGGCCGGCTACACCTTC.

This clonotype has more than one count but fewer than ten. The chain has TRBV7-8 and TRBJ2-3; D unresolved. Deletions cut 1 base from V and 2 bases from J, with 7 bases between. There are 14 residues in the CDR3. In germline, CDR1 is SGHVS, CDR2 FQNEAQ. The CDR3 nucleotides are TGTGCCAGCAGCTTAGAGACAAACACAGATACGCAGTATTTT. Encoded protein: CASSLETNTDTQYF.

This clonotype was counted a single time. This chain uses TRBV5-1 with TRBJ2-1; 11 positions agree with TRBD1. Losses at the gene ends were 0 bases for V and 5 bases for J; bases not matched to a gene: 7. This CDR3 has 17 residues. Germline V gene lookup returns CDR1 SGHRS and CDR2 YFSETQ. The CDR3 spells CASSLGTGTGGNNEQFF. CDR3 DNA: TGCGCCAGCAGCTTGGGAACCGGGACAGGGGGTAACAATGAGCAGTTCTTC.

CDR3 coding DNA: TGTGCCAGCATCCCGCAGGGTGCCCTTAGCTACACCTTC. Translating gives CASIPQGALSYTF. V is TRBV2 and J is TRBJ1-2, with D maybe TRBD1 (5 bases). CDR1 is SNHLY and CDR2 is FYNNEI in the germline V gene. The CDR3 contains 13 residues. Trimming shortened V by 7 bases and J by 9 bases, and 18 bases separated the two germline ends.

In its sample, this clonotype was seen a few times. The V call is TRBV29-1, the J call TRBJ2-1, with 9 nucleotides matching TRBD1. Germline loops: CDR1 SQVTM, CDR2 ANQGSEA. With V trimmed by 6 bases and J by 2 bases, 5 bases remained unmatched. The CDR3 length is 14 residues. This chain's CDR3 is CSVDRGPTYNEQFF. The CDR3 DNA reads TGCAGCGTGGACAGGGGACCAACCTACAATGAGCAGTTCTTC.

This clonotype was recorded a few times. The chain is built from TRBV6-5 and TRBJ2-2; D uncertain. CDR3 length: 13 residues. Germline CDR1 is MNHEY and CDR2 is SVGAGI. V was pared by 7 bases and J by 7 bases, with 13 bases between. In DNA form, the CDR3 reads TGTGCCAGCACCCTAGACCCTAACGGGGAGCTGTTTTTT. Its protein is CASTLDPNGELFF.

This clonotype was recorded at least ten times. This chain connects TRBV27 to TRBJ1-4; maybe TRBD1 (5 bases). Trimming stripped 4 bases from V and 0 bases from J, with 15 bases between. The CDR3 has 17 amino acids. In germline, CDR1 is MNHEY, CDR2 SMNVEV (reference sequence). CDR3 residues: CASSSEGPLATNEKLFF. For the CDR3, the DNA is TGTGCCAGCAGTTCGGAGGGGCCCCTTGCAACTAATGAAAAACTGTTTTTT.

The chain has TRBV12-5 and TRBJ1-5; TRBD1 agrees at 7 bases. CDR3 length: 16 residues. V trimming: 1 base; J trimming: 2 bases; junction bases outside the gene matches: 5. Germline-derived CDR1 and CDR2 are LGHNT and FRNRAP. CDR3 DNA sequence: TGTGCTAGTGGTTTGGCGACAGGGTCGGGCAATCAGCCCCAGCATTTT. It is translated as CASGLATGSGNQPQHF.